This T cell receptor beta chain stems from a study of blood T cells in healthy people across ages. Findings and limits, study-wide: CMV infection status of these donors was not known.

A sample-barcoded 5' primer and a J-beta primer mix were used in a second PCR of about 6 to 12 cycles. TCRdb re-analysed the 5' RACE reads in MiXCR, keeping a single row per CDR3 protein. Of about 1 million distinct CDR3 sequences listed, around 43% are singletons. This clonotype was seen a handful of times. Its target is not known. The donors, all healthy, were Caucasians living in Russia, aged about 6 to 95. In each sample, at least 7 million PBMCs were isolated. The CDR3 is 17 amino acids. Germline V gene data show CDR1 as SQVTM and CDR2 as ANQGSEA. This chain joins TRBV29-1 and TRBJ2-4; D remains unclear. Matching the DNA end better, TRBJ2-7 makes the J call doubtful. The specimen was blood. The clonotype was recovered from a woman aged 55-69 years in good health. The CDR3 is CSVDPGDSENLGYEQYF. The CDR3 DNA reads TGCAGCGTGGACCCAGGAGATTCGGAAAACCTAGGCTACGAGCAGTACTTC.